The present T cell receptor (beta chain) was sequenced within a study of shared clonotypes between healthy human individuals. The protocol was immunoSEQ multiplex PCR, while the TCRdb copy is restricted to in-frame clones and leaves out a portion. This table has 2 million to 3 million clones, 93% appearing once. The clonotype was recovered from a man between 18 and 29 years old in good health. Some clones in this sample may be carry-over from other donors' samples. Specimen: naive CD4+ T cells from PBMCs. Subset given: CD45RA+ positively selected.

CDR3: CASREDRATDTQYF. The DNA of the CDR3 is TGTGCCAGCAGGGAAGACAGGGCCACAGATACGCAGTATTTT. The chain uses TRBV6-4 and TRBJ2-3; TRBD1 matches at 7 bases. The CDR3 has 14 residues. The germline CDR1 and CDR2 sequences are MRHNA and SNTAGT. Trimming cost V 6 bases and J 2 bases; bases outside gene matches: 5.